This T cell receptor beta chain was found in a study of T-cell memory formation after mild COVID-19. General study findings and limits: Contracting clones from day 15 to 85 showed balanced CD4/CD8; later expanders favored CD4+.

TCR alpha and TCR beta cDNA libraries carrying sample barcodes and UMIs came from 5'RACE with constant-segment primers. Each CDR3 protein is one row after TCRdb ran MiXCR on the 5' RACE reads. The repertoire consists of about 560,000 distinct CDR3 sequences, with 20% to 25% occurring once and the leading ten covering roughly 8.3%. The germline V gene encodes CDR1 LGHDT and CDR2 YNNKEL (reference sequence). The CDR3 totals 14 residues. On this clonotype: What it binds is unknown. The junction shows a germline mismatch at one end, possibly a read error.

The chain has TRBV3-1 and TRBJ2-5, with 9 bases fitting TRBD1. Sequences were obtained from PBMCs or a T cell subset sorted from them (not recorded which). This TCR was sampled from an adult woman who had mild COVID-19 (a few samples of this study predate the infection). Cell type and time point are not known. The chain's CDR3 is CASRLGQGMETQCF. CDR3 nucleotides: TGTGCCAGCAGGCTTGGACAGGGGATGGAGACCCAGTGCTTC.